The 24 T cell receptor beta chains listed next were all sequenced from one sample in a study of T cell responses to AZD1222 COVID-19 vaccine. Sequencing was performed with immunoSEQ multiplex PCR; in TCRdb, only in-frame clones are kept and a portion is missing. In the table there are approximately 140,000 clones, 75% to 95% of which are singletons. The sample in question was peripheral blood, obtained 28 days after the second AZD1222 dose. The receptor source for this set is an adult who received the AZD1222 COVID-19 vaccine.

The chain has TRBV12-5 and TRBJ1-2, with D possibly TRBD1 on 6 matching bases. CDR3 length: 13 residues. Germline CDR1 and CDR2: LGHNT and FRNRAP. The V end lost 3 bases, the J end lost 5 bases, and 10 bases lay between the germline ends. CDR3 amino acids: CASGFPGTYGYTF. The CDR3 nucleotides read TGTGCTAGTGGTTTTCCAGGGACATATGGCTACACCTTC.

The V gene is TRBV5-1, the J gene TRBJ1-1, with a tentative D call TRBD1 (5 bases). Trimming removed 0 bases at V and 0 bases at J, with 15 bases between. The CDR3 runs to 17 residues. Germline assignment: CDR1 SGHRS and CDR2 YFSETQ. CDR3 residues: CASSLERGGVLNTEAFF. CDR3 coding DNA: TGCGCCAGCAGCTTGGAAAGGGGAGGGGTGCTGAACACTGAAGCTTTCTTT.

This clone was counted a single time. DNA for the CDR3: TGCAGTGCTAGTCCGGGACTAGCGGACTACGAGCAGTACTTC. This encodes CSASPGLADYEQYF. The chain has TRBV20-1 and TRBJ2-7, with 11 bases matching TRBD2. V gave up 3 bases and J gave up 3 bases; unmatched junction bases: 4. Germline V gene lookup returns CDR1 DFQATT and CDR2 SNEGSKA (reference sequence). The CDR3 is 14 amino acids.

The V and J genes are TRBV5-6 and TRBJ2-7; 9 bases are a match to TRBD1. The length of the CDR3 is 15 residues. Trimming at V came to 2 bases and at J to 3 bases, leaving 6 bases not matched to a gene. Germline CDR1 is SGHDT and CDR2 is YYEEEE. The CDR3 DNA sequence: TGTGCCAGCAGCTTCGTGGGACAGGGCATCTACGAGCAGTACTTC. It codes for CASSFVGQGIYEQYF.

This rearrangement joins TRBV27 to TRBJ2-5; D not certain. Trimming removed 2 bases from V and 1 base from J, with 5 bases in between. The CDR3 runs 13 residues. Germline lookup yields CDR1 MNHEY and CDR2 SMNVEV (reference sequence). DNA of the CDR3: TGTGCCAGCAGTTTAGAGATCCAAGAGACCCAGTACTTC. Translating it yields CASSLEIQETQYF.

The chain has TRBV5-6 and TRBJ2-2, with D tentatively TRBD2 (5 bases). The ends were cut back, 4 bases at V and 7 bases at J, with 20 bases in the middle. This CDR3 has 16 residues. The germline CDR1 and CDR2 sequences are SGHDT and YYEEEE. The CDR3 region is CASSPLAGPGIGELFF. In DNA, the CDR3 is TGTGCCAGCAGCCCTCTGGCAGGACCCGGGATCGGGGAGCTGTTTTTT.

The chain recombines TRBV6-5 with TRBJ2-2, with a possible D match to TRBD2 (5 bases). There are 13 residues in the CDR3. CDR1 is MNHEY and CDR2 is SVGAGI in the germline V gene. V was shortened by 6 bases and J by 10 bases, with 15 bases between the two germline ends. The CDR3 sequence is CASRRPSPLELFF. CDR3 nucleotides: TGTGCCAGCAGGAGACCTAGCCCACTGGAGCTGTTTTTT.

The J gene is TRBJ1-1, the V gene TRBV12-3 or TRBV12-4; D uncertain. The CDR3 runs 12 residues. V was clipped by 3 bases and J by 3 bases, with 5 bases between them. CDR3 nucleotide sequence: TGTGCCAGCAGTTTGTGGGACACTGAAGCTTTCTTT. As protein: CASSLWDTEAFF.

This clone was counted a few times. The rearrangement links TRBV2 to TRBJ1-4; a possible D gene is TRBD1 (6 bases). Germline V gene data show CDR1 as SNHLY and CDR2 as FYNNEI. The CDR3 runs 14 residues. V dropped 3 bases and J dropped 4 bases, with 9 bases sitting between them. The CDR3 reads CASSDDRFNEKLFF. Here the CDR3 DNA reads TGTGCCAGCAGTGACGACAGGTTTAATGAAAAACTGTTTTTT. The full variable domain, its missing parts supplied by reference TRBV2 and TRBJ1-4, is EPEVTQTPSHQVTQMGQEVILRCVPISNHLYFYWYRQILGQKVEFLVSFYNNEISEKSEIFDDQFSVERPDGSNFTLKIRSTKLEDSAMYFCASSDDRFNEKLFFGSGTQLSVL.

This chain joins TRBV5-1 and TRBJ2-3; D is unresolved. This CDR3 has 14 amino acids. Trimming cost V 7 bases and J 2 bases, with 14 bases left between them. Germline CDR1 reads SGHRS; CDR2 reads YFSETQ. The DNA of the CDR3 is TGCGCCAGCTCCCTTACGACGGACACAGATACGCAGTATTTT. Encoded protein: CASSLTTDTDTQYF.

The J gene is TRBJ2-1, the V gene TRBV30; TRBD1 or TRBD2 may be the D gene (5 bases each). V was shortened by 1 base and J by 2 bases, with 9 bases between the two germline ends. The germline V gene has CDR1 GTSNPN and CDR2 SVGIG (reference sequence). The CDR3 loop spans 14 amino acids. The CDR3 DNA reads TGTGCCTGGAGTGGGGACGCTACCTACAATGAGCAGTTCTTC. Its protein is CAWSGDATYNEQFF.

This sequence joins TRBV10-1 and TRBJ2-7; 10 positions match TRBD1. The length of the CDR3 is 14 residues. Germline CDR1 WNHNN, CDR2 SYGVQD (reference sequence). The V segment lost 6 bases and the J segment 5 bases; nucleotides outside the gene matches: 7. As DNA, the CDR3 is TGCGCCAGCAGCTCCGGGACAGGGGTCCACGAGCAGTACTTC. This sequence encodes CASSSGTGVHEQYF.

The CDR3 DNA reads as TGTGCCAGCCTCCCCGGGGCGGGAGGGCAAACCGGGGAGCTGTTTTTT. This encodes CASLPGAGGQTGELFF. This sequence joins TRBV5-6 and TRBJ2-2; 9 bases map to TRBD2. CDR1 SGHDT and CDR2 YYEEEE come from the germline V gene. The ends lost 7 bases at V and 5 bases at J; junction bases unmatched: 12. The CDR3 is 16 amino acids. Drawing the rest from reference TRBV5-6 and TRBJ2-2, the complete variable domain is DAGVTQSPTHLIKTRGQQVTLRCSPKSGHDTVSWYQQALGQGPQFIFQYYEEEERQRGNFPDRFSGHQFPNYSSELNVNALLLGDSALYLCASLPGAGGQTGELFFGEGSRLTVL.

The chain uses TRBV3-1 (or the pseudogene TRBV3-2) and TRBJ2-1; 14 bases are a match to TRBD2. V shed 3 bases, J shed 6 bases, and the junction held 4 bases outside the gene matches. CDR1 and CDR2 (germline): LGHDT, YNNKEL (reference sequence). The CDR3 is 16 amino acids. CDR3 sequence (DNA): TGTGCCAGCAGCCACCGACTAGCGGGAGGGCCCAATGAGCAGTTCTTC. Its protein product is CASSHRLAGGPNEQFF.

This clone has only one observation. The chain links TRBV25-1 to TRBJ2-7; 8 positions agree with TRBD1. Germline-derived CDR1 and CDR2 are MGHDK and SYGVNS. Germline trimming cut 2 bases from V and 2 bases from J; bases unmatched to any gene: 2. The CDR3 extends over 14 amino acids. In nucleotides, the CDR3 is TGTGCCAGCAGTGAAGAACAGGGGGCCTACGAGCAGTACTTC. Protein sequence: CASSEEQGAYEQYF.

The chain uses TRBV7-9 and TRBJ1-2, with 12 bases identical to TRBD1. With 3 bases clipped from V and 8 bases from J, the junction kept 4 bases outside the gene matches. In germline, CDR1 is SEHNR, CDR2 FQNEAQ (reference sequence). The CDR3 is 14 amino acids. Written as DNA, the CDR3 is TGTGCCAGCAGCTTGGGACAGGGGGCGAGGGGCTACACCTTC. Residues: CASSLGQGARGYTF.

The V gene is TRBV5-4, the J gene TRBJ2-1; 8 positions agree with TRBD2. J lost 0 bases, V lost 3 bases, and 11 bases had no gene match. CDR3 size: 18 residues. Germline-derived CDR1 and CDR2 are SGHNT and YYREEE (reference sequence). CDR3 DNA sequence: TGTGCCAGCAGCTCGGCGACTAGCGTTCGAAGCTCCTACAATGAGCAGTTCTTC. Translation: CASSSATSVRSSYNEQFF.

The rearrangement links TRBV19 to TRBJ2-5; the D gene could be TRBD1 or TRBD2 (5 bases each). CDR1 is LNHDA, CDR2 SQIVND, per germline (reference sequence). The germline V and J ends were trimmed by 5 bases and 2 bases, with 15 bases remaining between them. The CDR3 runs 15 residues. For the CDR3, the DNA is TGTGCCAGTAGTGGGACCTGGGGAGCGCAAGAGACCCAGTACTTC. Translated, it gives CASSGTWGAQETQYF.

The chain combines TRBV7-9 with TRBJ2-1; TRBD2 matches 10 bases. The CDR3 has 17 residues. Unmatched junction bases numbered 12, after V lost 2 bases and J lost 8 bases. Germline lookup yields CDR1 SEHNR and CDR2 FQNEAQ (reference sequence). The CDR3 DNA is TGTGCCAGCAGCTTACGGGTGGCTAGCGGGAGTCGGGATGAGCAGTTCTTC. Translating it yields CASSLRVASGSRDEQFF.

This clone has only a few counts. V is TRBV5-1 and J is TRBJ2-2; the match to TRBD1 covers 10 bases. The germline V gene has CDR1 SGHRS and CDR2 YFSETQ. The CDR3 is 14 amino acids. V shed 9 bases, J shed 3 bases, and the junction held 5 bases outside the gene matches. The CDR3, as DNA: TGCGCCAACAGACAGGGGGCGGACACCGGGGAGCTGTTTTTT. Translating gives CANRQGADTGELFF.

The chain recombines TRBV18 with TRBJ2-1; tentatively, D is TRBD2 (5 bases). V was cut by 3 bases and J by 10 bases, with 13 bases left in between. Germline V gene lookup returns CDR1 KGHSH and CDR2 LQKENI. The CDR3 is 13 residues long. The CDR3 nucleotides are TGTGCCAGCTCACCCCCTTCTAGCCGGGAGCAGTTCTTC. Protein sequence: CASSPPSSREQFF.

CDR3 loop: CSVDGRPPWDEQFF. The DNA for the CDR3 is TGCAGCGTTGATGGGAGGCCTCCCTGGGATGAGCAGTTCTTC. The V and J genes are TRBV29-1 and TRBJ2-1, with D maybe TRBD2 (6 bases). Trimming removed 3 bases from V and 8 bases from J, with 17 bases in between. The CDR3 contains 14 residues. Germline-derived CDR1 and CDR2 are SQVTM and ANQGSEA.

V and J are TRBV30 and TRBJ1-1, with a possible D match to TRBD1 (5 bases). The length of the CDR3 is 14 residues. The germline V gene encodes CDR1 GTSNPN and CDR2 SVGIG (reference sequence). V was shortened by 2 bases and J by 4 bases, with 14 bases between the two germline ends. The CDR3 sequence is CAWSRGGMFTEAFF. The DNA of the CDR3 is TGTGCCTGGAGTCGCGGGGGGATGTTCACTGAAGCTTTCTTT.

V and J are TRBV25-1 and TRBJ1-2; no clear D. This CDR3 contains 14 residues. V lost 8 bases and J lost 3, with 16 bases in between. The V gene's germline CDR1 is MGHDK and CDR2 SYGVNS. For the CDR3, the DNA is TGTGCCAGCCCAACCAAAGACGGGGACTATGGCTACACCTTC. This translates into CASPTKDGDYGYTF.